The 9 T cell receptor beta chains given below trace back to one sample, sequenced in a study of blood T cells in healthy people across ages. PCR was performed a second time for about 7 to 12 cycles using a sample-barcoded 5' primer and a J-beta primer mix. One entry per CDR3 protein results from TCRdb running MiXCR on the 5' RACE reads. In the table there are 650,000 to 950,000 distinct CDR3 sequences, around 42% of which are singletons. Sequenced: blood. These receptors came from a man in his 60s in good health.

This rearrangement joins TRBV12-3 or TRBV12-4 to TRBJ2-1, with unresolved D. Judging by the DNA end, TRBJ2-7 fits better; the J call may be wrong. The CDR3 covers 12 residues. Here the CDR3 DNA reads TGTGCCAGCAGTTTTTACTCCTACGAGCAGTACTTC. This sequence encodes CASSFYSYEQYF.

J is TRBJ2-1 and V is TRBV11-2; TRBD2 agrees at 14 bases. Germline CDR1 is SGHAT and CDR2 is FQNNGV. V shed 5 bases, J shed 9 bases, and the junction held 9 bases outside the gene matches. There are 16 residues in the CDR3. CDR3 region: CASSPRLAGGQVEQFF. CDR3 DNA: TGTGCCAGCAGCCCCAGACTAGCGGGGGGGCAAGTTGAGCAGTTCTTC.

This clonotype was counted once. V is TRBV25-1 and J is TRBJ1-1; a weak D match, TRBD1 (6 bases). Trimming took 3 bases from V and 6 from J, leaving 14 bases between them. The CDR3 spans 14 residues. Germline CDR1 and CDR2: MGHDK and SYGVNS. The CDR3 sequence is CASSDTGIVAEAFF. The CDR3 bases are TGTGCCAGCAGTGATACAGGGATTGTTGCTGAAGCTTTCTTT.

This clonotype has at least ten counts. The V call is TRBV19, the J call TRBJ2-6; D remains ambiguous. This CDR3 has 16 residues. Germline V gives CDR1 LNHDA, CDR2 SQIVND (reference sequence). The V and J ends lost 3 bases and 2 bases respectively, with 11 bases between them. The CDR3 here is CASSIAQAAGANVLTF. The CDR3 region has the DNA TGTGCCAGTAGTATTGCGCAGGCGGCTGGGGCCAACGTCCTGACTTTC.

This rearrangement joins TRBV5-6 to TRBJ2-4, with a weak D call TRBD2 (5 bases). The ends were cut back, 6 bases at V and 2 bases at J, with 24 bases in the middle. Per germline, CDR1 SGHDT and CDR2 YYEEEE. There are 18 residues in the CDR3. The CDR3 nucleotides read TGTGCCAGCACCGATTGGCGTCTTCGGGGATTTACCAAAAACATTCAGTACTTC. This sequence encodes CASTDWRLRGFTKNIQYF.

This clonotype was found a few times. The V and J genes are TRBV6-1 and TRBJ1-2; 7 bases align to TRBD1. V trimming: 8 bases; J trimming: 2 bases; junction bases outside the gene matches: 11. This CDR3 spans 15 amino acids. Germline V gives CDR1 MNHNS, CDR2 SASEGT. The CDR3 coding sequence is TGTGCCAGCGGGGGGATCAGGGGGATGAACTATGGCTACACCTTC. This sequence encodes CASGGIRGMNYGYTF.

The genes are TRBV9 and TRBJ2-7; the D call may be TRBD1 or TRBD2 (5 bases each). Trimming pared 5 bases from V and 6 bases from J, leaving 18 bases between. There are 14 residues in the CDR3. Germline V lookup: CDR1 SGDLS, CDR2 YYNGEE. DNA of the CDR3: TGTGCCAGCAGTCGTACTTTACGGGGCTCCGAGCAGTACTTC. Residues: CASSRTLRGSEQYF.

The V gene is TRBV7-9, the J gene TRBJ1-1, with a possible D match to TRBD1 (6 bases). CDR1 and CDR2 (germline): SEHNR, FQNEAQ (reference sequence). V lost 5 bases and J lost 5, with 15 bases in between. The length of the CDR3 is 14 residues. The CDR3 loop reads CASSHDRRWTEAFF. CDR3 nucleotides: TGTGCCAGCAGCCATGACAGGAGGTGGACTGAAGCTTTCTTT.

V and J are TRBV20-1 and TRBJ2-2; TRBD2 aligns across 8 bases. The CDR3 sequence is 15 residues long. V lost 5 bases and J lost 2; bases outside the gene matches: 7. Germline-derived CDR1 and CDR2 are DFQATT and SNEGSKA (reference sequence). The CDR3 bases are TGCAGTGCTCTAATAGCGGGGCTAAACACCGGGGAGCTGTTTTTT. Amino acids: CSALIAGLNTGELFF.